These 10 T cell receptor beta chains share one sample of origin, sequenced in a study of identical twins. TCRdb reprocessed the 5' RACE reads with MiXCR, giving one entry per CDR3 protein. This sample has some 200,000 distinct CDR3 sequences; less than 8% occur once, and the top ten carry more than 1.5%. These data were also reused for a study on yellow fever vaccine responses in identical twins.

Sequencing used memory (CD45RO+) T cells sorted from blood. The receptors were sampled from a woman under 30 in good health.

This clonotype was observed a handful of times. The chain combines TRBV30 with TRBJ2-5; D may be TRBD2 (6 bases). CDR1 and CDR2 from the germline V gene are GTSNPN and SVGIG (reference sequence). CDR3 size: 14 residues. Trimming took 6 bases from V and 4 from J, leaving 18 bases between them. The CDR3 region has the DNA TGTGCCTGTCCTACCGGAGTCGGGGGAGAGACCCAGTACTTC. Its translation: CACPTGVGGETQYF.

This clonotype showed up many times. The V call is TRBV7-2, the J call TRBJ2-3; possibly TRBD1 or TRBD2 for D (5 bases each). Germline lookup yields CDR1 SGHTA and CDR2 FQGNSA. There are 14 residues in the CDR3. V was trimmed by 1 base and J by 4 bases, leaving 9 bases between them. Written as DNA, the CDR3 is TGTGCCAGCAGCTTAGGAATGGGGGCAGATACGCAGTATTTT. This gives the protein CASSLGMGADTQYF.

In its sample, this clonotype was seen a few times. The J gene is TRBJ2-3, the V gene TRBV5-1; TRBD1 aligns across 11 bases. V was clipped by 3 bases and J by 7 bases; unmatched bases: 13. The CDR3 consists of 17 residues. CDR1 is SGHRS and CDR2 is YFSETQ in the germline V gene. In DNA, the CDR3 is TGCGCCAGCAGCTCCCGCTTAGCCGGGACAGGGGGAAATACGCAGTATTTT. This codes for CASSSRLAGTGGNTQYF.

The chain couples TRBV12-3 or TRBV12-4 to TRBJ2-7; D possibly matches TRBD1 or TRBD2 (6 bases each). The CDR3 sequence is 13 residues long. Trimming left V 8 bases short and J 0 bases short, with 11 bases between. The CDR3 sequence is CASRGQNSYEQYF. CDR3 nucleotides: TGTGCCAGCCGGGGGCAAAACTCCTACGAGCAGTACTTC.

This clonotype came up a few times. The CDR3 region is CASSLAGADSEAFF. DNA of the CDR3: TGTGCCAGCAGTTTAGCAGGGGCGGACTCTGAAGCTTTCTTT. The chain employs TRBV12-3 or TRBV12-4 and TRBJ1-1, with TRBD1 as a possible D gene (5 bases). V lost 0 bases, J lost 6 bases, and 11 bases lay in between. CDR3 length equals 14 residues.

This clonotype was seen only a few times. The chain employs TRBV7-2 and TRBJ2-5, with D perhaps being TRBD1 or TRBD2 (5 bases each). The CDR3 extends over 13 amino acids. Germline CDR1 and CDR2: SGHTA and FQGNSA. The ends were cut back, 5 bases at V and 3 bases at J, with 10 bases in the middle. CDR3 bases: TGTGCCAGCAGCCCGGGACGGAAAGAGACCCAGTACTTC. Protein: CASSPGRKETQYF.

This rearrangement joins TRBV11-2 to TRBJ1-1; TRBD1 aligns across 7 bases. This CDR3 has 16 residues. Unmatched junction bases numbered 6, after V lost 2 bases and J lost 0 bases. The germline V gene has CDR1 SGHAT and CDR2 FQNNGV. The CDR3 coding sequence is TGTGCCAGCAGCTTACTAGGGGGACAGATGAACACTGAAGCTTTCTTT. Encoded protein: CASSLLGGQMNTEAFF.

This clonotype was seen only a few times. CDR3 sequence reads: CASSDTYNEQFF. DNA for the CDR3: TGTGCCAGCAGCGACACCTACAATGAGCAGTTCTTC. The chain combines TRBV5-6 with TRBJ2-1; D gene uncertain. Germline V gives CDR1 SGHDT, CDR2 YYEEEE. Trimming removed 4 bases from V and 2 bases from J, with 4 bases in between. This CDR3 comprises 12 residues.

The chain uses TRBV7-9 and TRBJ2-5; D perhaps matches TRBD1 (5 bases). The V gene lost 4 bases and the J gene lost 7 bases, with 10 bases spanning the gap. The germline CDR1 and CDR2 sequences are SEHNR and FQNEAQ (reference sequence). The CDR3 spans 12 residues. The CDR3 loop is CASSSGWGTQYF. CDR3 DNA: TGTGCCAGCAGCTCAGGGTGGGGGACCCAGTACTTC.

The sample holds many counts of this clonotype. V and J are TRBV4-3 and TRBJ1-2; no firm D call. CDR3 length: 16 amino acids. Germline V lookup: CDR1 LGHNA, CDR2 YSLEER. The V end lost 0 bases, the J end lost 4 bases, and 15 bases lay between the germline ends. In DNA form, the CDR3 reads TGCGCCAGCAGCCAAGAAGGTAGCTCCAACATCTATGGCTACACCTTC. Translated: CASSQEGSSNIYGYTF.